This T cell receptor (beta chain) was found in a study of cytomegalovirus exposure and HLA in healthy donors. A multiplex PCR was run with 60 Vbeta primers and 13 Jbeta primers. Only in-frame clones appear in the TCRdb table, and some are missing; sequencing was by immunoSEQ multiplex PCR. The sample has about 170,000 clones, roughly 85% seen once. This clone was found a few times. V was trimmed by 7 bases and J by 9 bases, leaving 16 bases between them. Looked up from germline, CDR1 is SGHVS and CDR2 is FQNEAQ. The CDR3 extends over 13 amino acids. V is TRBV7-8 and J is TRBJ2-1; tentative D call: TRBD2 (6 bases). The sample comprised PBMCs. The clonotype comes from a boy aged 2-9 years in good health and CMV-seronegative. The CDR3 sequence: CASIAVPGGEQFF. In DNA form, the CDR3 reads TGTGCCAGCATCGCGGTGCCCGGGGGTGAGCAGTTCTTC.